This TCR beta chain was found in a study of T cells in Graves' hyperthyroidism and ophthalmopathy. Broader study findings: Ophthalmopathy was identified by the model a median approximately six months ahead of onset.

V trimming: 2 bases; J trimming: 6 bases; junction bases outside the gene matches: 7. Germline-derived CDR1 and CDR2 are MNHEY and SMNVEV (reference sequence). This CDR3 is 16 amino acids long. Researchers took RNA transcripts and amplified the TCR beta CDR3 regions from them. The study used the HTBI primer set for a first-round RT-PCR of the TCR CDR3. TCRdb reprocessed the multiplex PCR reads via MiXCR and lists one record per CDR3 protein. The sample has about 350,000 distinct CDR3 sequences, approximately 15% seen once. Uncontrolled infection, other autoimmune disease, pregnancy or lactation led to exclusion. This clonotype came up many times. The antigen remains undetermined.

The genes are TRBV27 and TRBJ1-5; 10 bases map to TRBD1. Specimen: blood. The receptor's source is a woman aged 25-40 years with Graves' hyperthyroidism. Written as DNA, the CDR3 is TGTGCCAGCAGTTTACATGGGACAGGGGTTACTCAGCCCCAGCATTTT. Protein: CASSLHGTGVTQPQHF.